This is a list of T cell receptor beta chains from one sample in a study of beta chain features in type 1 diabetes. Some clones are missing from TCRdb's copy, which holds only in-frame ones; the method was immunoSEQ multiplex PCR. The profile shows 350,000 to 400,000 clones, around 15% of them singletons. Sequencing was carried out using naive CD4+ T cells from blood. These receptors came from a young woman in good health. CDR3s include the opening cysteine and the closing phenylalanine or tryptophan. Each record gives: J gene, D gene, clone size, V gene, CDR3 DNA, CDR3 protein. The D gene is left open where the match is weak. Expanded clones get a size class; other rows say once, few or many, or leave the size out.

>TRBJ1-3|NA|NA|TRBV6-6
TGTGCCAGCGGTAACACTCAGAGGGAAGGAAACACCATATATTTT
CASGNTQREGNTIYF
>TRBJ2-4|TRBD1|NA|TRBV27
TGTGCCAGCAGTTTATCGACAGGGGAACGGGTCATTCAGTACTTC
CASSLSTGERVIQYF
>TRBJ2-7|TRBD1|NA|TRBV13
TGTGCCAGCAGCGCTAGACAGGGACCCTACGAGCAGTACTTC
CASSARQGPYEQYF
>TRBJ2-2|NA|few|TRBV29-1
TGCAGCGCCCGGGCGGGGTCCGGGGAGCTGTTTTTT
CSARAGSGELFF
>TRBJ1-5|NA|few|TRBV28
TGTGCCAGCAATCTGGGGGGGCAGCCCCAGCATTTT
CASNLGGQPQHF
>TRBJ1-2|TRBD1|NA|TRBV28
TGTGCCAGCAGACCGGCCACAGGGGGGTTTGGCTACACCTTC
CASRPATGGFGYTF
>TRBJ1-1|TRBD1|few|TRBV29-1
TGCAGCGTTGAATCTCAGCAGGGGGGAACTGAAGCTTTCTTT
CSVESQQGGTEAFF
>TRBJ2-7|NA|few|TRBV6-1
TGTGCCAGCAGTGCCGGGGGACGCAGCAGAGGCGTGTACGGGCAGTACTTC
CASSAGGRSRGVYGQYF
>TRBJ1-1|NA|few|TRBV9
TGTGCCAGCAGCCCTAGGGGGGGCTTTTCGGGTGAAGCTTTCTTT
CASSPRGGFSGEAFF
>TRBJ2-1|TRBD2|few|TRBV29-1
TGCAGCGCCGTCGGAGGGGAGGGTATCTATGAGCAGTTCTTC
CSAVGGEGIYEQFF
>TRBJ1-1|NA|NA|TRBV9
TGTGCCAGCAGCGTAGGCACAGTTTTGGGCACTGAAGCTTTCTTT
CASSVGTVLGTEAFF
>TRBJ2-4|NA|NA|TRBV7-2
TGTGCCAGCAGCTTAACAGAAAGTATTCAGTACTTC
CASSLTESIQYF
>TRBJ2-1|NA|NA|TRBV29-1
TGCAGCGTTGCCCAAAGGGGGCAGTTCTTC
CSVAQRGQFF
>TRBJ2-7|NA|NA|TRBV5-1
TGCGCCAGCAGCTTGGGGCAGGGTACGGGTGAGCAGTACTTC
CASSLGQGTGEQYF